The entry below gives a single T cell receptor beta chain sequence along with its context. The antigen remains undetermined. Produced via immunoSEQ multiplex PCR; TCRdb's table is partial and in-frame only. The table includes approximately 30,000 clones, almost 96% detected once. The CDR3 sequence is 14 residues long. Looked up from germline, CDR1 is GTSNPN and CDR2 is SVGIG (reference sequence). V lost 0 bases, J lost 2 bases, and 10 bases lay in between. These data belong to a study of T cell clonotyping in hematopoietic cell transplantation. Study outcomes and limitations: Higher Inverse Simpson Index values in graft donor and pretransplant recipient predicted broader posttransplant TCR diversity.

This TCR was sampled from a man in his forties or fifties in good health. Some clones in this sample may be carry-over from other donors' samples. Sequenced material: peripheral blood mononuclear cells. This chain joins TRBV30 and TRBJ1-1; D is unclear. This CDR3 is CAWSVRGHNTEAFF. The CDR3 DNA follows: TGTGCCTGGAGTGTACGGGGTCACAACACTGAAGCTTTCTTT. Full variable domain (missing parts from reference TRBV30 and TRBJ1-1): SQTIHQWPATLVQPVGSPLSLECTVEGTSNPNLYWYRQAAGRGLQLLFYSVGIGQISSEVPQNLSASRPQDRQFILSSKKLLLSDSGFYLCAWSVRGHNTEAFFGQGTRLTVV.